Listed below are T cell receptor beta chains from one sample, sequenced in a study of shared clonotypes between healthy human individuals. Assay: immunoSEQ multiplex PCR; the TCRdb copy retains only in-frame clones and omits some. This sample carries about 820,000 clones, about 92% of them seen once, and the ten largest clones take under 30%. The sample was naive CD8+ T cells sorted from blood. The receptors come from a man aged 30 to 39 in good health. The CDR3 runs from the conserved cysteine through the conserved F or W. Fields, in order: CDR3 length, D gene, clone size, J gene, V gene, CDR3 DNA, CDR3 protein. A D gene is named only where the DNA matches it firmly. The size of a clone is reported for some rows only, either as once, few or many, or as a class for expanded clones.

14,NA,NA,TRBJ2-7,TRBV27,TGTGCCAGCAAAACGGGCGTGAGCTCCTACGAGCAGTACTTC,CASKTGVSSYEQYF
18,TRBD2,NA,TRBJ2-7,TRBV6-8,TGTGCCAGCAGTTACAGCGGACTAGCGGGAAGGAGCTCCTACGAGCAGTACTTC,CASSYSGLAGRSSYEQYF
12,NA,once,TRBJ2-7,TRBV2,TGTGCCAGTGTGGGGGAGGCCTACGAGCAGTACTTC,CASVGEAYEQYF
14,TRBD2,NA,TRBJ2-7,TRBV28,TGTGCCAGCAGTAGATTGACTAGCGAACTCGAGCAGTACTTC,CASSRLTSELEQYF
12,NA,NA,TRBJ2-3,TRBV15,TGTGCCACCAGCAGGCCTGGTAATACGCAGTATTTT,CATSRPGNTQYF
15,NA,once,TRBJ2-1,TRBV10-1,TGCGCCAGCAGTGAGGCCAGATACTCCTACAATGAGCAGTTCTTC,CASSEARYSYNEQFF
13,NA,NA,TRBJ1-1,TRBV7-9,TGTGCCAGCAAAGACAGCTTGAACACTGAAGCTTTCTTT,CASKDSLNTEAFF
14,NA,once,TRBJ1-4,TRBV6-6,TGTGCCAGCAGCCTTGAGTCTTTTGGGGAAAAACTGTTTTTT,CASSLESFGEKLFF
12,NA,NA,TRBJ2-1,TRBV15,TGTGCCACCAGCAGCCAGGGCAGTGAGCAGTTCTTC,CATSSQGSEQFF
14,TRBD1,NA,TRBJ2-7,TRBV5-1,TGCGCCAGCAACCAGGGGACAGGGTCCTACGAGCAGTACTTC,CASNQGTGSYEQYF
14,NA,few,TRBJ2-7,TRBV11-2,TGTGCCAGCAGCCCCGGGCGGGACCCCTACGAGCAGTACTTC,CASSPGRDPYEQYF
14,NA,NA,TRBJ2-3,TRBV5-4,TGTGCCAGCAGCGGACAAGGTCTTACAGATACGCAGTATTTT,CASSGQGLTDTQYF
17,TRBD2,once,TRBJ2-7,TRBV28,TGTGCCAGCAGTTTTGGGCTAGCGGGACCCTTCTCCTACGAGCAGTACTTC,CASSFGLAGPFSYEQYF
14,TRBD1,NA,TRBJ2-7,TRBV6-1,TGTGCCAGCAGAGTCGAGACAGGGTTCTACGAGCAGTACTTC,CASRVETGFYEQYF
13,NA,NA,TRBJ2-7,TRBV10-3,TGTGCCATGCGGGCGGCTTCCTCCTACGAGCAGTACTTC,CAMRAASSYEQYF
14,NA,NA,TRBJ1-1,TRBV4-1,TGCGCCAGCAGCCAAATCGGGGGGCGGACTGAAGCTTTCTTT,CASSQIGGRTEAFF
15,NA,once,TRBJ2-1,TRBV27,TGTGCCAGCAGTTTAGGGTCCAGCTCCTACAATGAGCAGTTCTTC,CASSLGSSSYNEQFF
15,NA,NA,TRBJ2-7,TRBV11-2,TGTGCCAGCAGCCTAGCCCGGAGGGAAGTCTACGAGCAGTACTTC,CASSLARREVYEQYF
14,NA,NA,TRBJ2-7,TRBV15,TGTGCCACCAGCAGGGCCCGCTCTCTGGGAGAGCAGTACTTC,CATSRARSLGEQYF
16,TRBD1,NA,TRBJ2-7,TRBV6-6,TGTGCCAGCAGTCACTACTCCGGGACAGGGGCCTACGAGCAGTACTTC,CASSHYSGTGAYEQYF
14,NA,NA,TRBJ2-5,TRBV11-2,TGTGCCAGCAGCCCCGCGGCCTTCCAAGAGACCCAGTACTTC,CASSPAAFQETQYF
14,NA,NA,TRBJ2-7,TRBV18,TGTGCCAGCTCACCAGAACTAGAAGCCTACGAGCAGTACTTC,CASSPELEAYEQYF